This TCR beta chain was sequenced for a study of blood T cell repertoires in COVID-19. At the level of the study: The origin of the acute and convalescent COVID-19 samples was the United States, Italy and Spain. PBMCs, B-cell-depleted T cells, or T cells were the source of the cDNA or gDNA that made up the material.

In the original processing: Scientists estimated how many nucleated cells there were by amplifying reference gene primers. Some clones are missing from TCRdb's copy, which holds only in-frame ones; the method was immunoSEQ multiplex PCR. The V and J calls and clone size come from that table; D and trimming were worked out from the DNA. The sample carries some 670,000 clones, 90% recorded once. This clone was seen more than once but under ten times. CDR3 length: 13 amino acids. The ends were cut back, 1 base at V and 4 bases at J, with 5 bases in the middle. Germline CDR1 is MGHRA and CDR2 is YSYEKL. Sequenced sample: peripheral blood. The chain has TRBV4-1 and TRBJ1-5; no firm D call. This TCR came from a woman younger than 35 with acute or convalescent COVID-19. CDR3 residues: CASSQVRNQPQHF. CDR3 bases: TGCGCCAGCAGCCAAGTCAGAAATCAGCCCCAGCATTTT.